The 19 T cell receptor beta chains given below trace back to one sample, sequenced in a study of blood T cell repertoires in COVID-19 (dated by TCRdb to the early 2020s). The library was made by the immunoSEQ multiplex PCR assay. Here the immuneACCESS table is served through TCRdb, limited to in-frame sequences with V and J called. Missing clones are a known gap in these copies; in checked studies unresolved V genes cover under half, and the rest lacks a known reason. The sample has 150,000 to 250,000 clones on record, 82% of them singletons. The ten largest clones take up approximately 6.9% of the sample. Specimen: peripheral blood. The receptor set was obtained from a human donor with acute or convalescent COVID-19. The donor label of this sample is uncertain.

CDR3 residues: CASSQGLAGVNEQFF. The CDR3 coding sequence is TGTGCCAGCAGCCAAGGACTAGCGGGAGTAAATGAGCAGTTCTTC. The rearrangement links TRBV7-9 to TRBJ2-1; 13 bases agree with TRBD2. This CDR3 has 15 residues. The germline gives CDR1 SEHNR, CDR2 FQNEAQ (reference sequence). With 5 bases clipped from V and 7 bases from J, the junction kept 5 bases outside the gene matches. The full variable domain, its missing parts supplied by reference TRBV7-9 and TRBJ2-1, is DTGVSQNPRHKITKRGQNVTFRCDPISEHNRLYWYRQTLGQGPEFLTYFQNEAQLEKSRLLSDRFSAERPKGSFSTLEIQRTEQGDSAMYLCASSQGLAGVNEQFFGPGTRLTVL.

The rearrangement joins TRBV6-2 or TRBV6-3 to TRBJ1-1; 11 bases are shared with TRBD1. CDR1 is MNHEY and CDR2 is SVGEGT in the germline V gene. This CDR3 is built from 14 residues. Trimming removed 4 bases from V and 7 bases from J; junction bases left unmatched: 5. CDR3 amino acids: CASSFGTGGIEAFF. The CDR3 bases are TGTGCCAGCAGTTTCGGGACAGGGGGAATTGAAGCTTTCTTT.

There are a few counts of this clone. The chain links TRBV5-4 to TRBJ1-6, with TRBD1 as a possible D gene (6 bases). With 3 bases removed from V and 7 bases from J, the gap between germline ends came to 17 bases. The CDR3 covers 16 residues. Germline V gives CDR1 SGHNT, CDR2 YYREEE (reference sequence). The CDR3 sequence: CASSSPAGGANSPLHF. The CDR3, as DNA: TGTGCCAGCAGCTCCCCCGCGGGGGGCGCGAATTCACCCCTCCACTTT. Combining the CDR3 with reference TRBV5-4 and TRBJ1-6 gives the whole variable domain ETGVTQSPTHLIKTRGQQVTLRCSSQSGHNTVSWYQQALGQGPQFIFQYYREEENGRGNFPPRFSGLQFPNYSSELNVNALELDDSALYLCASSSPAGGANSPLHFGNGTRLTVT.

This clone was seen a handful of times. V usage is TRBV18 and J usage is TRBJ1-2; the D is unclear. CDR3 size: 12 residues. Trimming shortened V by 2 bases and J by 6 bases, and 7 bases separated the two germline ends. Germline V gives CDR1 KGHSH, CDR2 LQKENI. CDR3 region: CASSPSSDGYTF. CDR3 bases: TGTGCCAGCTCACCATCTAGCGATGGCTACACCTTC.

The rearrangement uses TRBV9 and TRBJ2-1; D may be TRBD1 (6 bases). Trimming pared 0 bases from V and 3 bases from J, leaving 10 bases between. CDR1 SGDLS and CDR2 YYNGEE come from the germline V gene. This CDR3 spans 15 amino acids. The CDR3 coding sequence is TGTGCCAGCAGCGTAGAAGGGACATACTACAATGAGCAGTTCTTC. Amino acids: CASSVEGTYYNEQFF.

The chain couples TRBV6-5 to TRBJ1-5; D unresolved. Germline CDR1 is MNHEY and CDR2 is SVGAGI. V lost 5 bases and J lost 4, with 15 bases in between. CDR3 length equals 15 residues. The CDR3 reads CASSRASGGNQPQHF. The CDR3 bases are TGTGCCAGCAGTAGGGCCAGTGGAGGAAATCAGCCCCAGCATTTT.

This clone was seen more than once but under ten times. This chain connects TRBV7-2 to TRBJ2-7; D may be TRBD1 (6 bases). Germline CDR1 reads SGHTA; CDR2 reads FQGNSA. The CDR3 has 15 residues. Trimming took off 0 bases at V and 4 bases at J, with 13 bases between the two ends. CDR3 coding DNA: TGTGCCAGCAGCTTAGCCTCTGTGACAGGATACGAGCAGTACTTC. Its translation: CASSLASVTGYEQYF.

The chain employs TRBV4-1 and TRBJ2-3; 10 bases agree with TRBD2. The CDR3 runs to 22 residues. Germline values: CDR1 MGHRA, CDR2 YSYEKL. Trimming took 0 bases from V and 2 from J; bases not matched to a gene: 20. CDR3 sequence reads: CASSQDPALAGVPPGATDTQYF. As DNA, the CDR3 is TGCGCCAGCAGCCAAGACCCCGCTCTAGCGGGAGTCCCCCCCGGGGCCACAGATACGCAGTATTTT.

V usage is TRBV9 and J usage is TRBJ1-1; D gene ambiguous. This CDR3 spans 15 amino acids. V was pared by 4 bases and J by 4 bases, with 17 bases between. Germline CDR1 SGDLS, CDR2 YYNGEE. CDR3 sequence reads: CASSPHVGGATEAFF. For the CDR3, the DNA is TGTGCCAGCAGCCCCCATGTAGGCGGCGCCACTGAAGCTTTCTTT.

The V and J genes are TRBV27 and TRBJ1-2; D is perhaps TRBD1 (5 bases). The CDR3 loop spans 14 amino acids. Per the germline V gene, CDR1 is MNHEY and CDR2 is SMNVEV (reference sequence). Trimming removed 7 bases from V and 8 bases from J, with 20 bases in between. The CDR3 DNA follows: TGTGCCAGCAAGGGTCGGGGGTTGGTGTGGGGCTACACCTTC. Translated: CASKGRGLVWGYTF.

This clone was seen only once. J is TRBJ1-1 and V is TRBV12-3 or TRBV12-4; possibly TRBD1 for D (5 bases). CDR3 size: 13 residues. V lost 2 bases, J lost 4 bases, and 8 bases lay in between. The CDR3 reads CASSLQGLTEAFF. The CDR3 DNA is TGTGCCAGCAGTTTACAGGGCCTCACTGAAGCTTTCTTT.

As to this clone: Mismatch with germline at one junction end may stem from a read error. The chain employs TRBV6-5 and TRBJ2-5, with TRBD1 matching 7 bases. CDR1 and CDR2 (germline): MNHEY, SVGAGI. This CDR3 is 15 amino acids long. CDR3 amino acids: CAGSSMLTGRETQYF. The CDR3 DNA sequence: TGTGCCGGCAGTTCTATGCTGACAGGGAGAGAGACCCAGTACTTC.

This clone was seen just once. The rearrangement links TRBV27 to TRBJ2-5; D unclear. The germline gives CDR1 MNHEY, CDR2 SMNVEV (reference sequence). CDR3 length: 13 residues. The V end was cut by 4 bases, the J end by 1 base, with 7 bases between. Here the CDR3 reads CASSSHSQETQYF. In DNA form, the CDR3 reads TGTGCCAGCAGTTCCCATTCCCAAGAGACCCAGTACTTC.

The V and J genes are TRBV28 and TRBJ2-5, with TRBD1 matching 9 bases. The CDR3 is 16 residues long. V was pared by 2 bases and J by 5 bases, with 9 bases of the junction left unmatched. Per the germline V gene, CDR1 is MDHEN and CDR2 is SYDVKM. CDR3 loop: CASSLTDRGSLETQYF. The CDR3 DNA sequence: TGTGCCAGCAGTTTAACTGACAGGGGGAGTCTGGAGACCCAGTACTTC.

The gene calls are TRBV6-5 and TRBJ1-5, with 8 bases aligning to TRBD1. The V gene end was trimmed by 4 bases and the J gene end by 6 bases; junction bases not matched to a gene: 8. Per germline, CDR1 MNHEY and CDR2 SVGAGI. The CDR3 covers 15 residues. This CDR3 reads CASSLDRVRSQPQHF. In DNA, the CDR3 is TGTGCCAGCAGTTTGGACAGGGTAAGAAGTCAGCCCCAGCATTTT.

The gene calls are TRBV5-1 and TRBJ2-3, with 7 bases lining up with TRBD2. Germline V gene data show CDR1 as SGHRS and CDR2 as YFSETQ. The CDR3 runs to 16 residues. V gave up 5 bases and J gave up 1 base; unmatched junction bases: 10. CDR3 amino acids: CASRDTGGGGTDTQYF. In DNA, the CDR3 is TGCGCCAGCAGAGATACGGGAGGAGGGGGCACAGATACGCAGTATTTT.

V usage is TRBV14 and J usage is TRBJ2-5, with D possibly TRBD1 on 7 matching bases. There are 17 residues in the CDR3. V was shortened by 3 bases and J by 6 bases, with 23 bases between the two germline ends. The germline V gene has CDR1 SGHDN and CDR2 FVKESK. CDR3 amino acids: CASSHFSSFQGGQTQYF. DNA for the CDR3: TGTGCCAGCAGCCACTTCTCCTCCTTCCAGGGGGGACAGACCCAGTACTTC.

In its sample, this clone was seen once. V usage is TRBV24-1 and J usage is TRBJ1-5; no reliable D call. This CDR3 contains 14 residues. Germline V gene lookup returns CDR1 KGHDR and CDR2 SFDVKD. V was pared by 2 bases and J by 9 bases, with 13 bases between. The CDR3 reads CATSDSRSPGPQHF. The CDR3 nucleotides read TGTGCCACCAGTGATTCACGGTCCCCTGGGCCCCAGCATTTT.

CDR3 sequence reads: CASSEVGGRYNEQFF. The CDR3 coding sequence is TGTGCCAGCAGCGAAGTAGGCGGGAGGTACAATGAGCAGTTCTTC. The genes are TRBV5-6 and TRBJ2-1; 8 bases map to TRBD2. CDR3 length: 15 amino acids. After removal of 4 bases from V and 4 bases from J, the junction contained 7 bases not matched to a gene. Germline V CDR1 and CDR2: SGHDT, YYEEEE.